The T cell receptor (beta chain) described here comes from a study of PD-1 blockade in mismatch repair-deficient tumors (TCRdb year 2017). Notes on the research overall: Between September 2013 and 2016, the trial enrolled 70 to 100 consecutive patients with over nine mismatch repair-deficient cancer types, every one of whom had been previously treated and was progressing. Tumor-associated T cell clones in the peripheral blood of patients responding to PD-1 blockade were tracked using deep sequencing of TCR CDR3 regions.

V lost 3 bases and J lost 8 bases; the stretch between them is 13 bases long. CDR1 and CDR2, per the germline V gene, are SGHAT and FQNNGV. The CDR3 holds 14 amino acids from the cysteine to the phenylalanine. Solely the CDR3 DNA is kept, with 42 bases framed from the first base. Overall results and qualifications from the work: Tumor-resident clones, often undetectable in blood before treatment, expanded rapidly after pembrolizumab and then contracted, generally before radiologic responses.

As to this clone: Its target antigen remains unknown. Base quality data are lacking; no much larger clone is found one base away.

The time point label corresponds to: peripheral blood 12 weeks after first pembrolizumab dose. For every enrolled patient, mismatch repair deficiency was confirmed by either polymerase chain reaction or immunohistochemistry. TCR sequencing was performed for a few patients who responded to pembrolizumab therapy. The phase II trial prospectively evaluated PD-1 blockade with pembrolizumab in advanced mismatch repair-deficient cancers, independent of tissue of origin. Serial peripheral blood T cell samples were collected before and at multiple times after starting PD-1 blockade. Blood sampling times were expressed in weeks after the first pembrolizumab dose. To prepare the library, the immunoSEQ multiplex PCR assay was applied. In TCRdb, the immuneACCESS table is reduced to in-frame sequences with V and J assigned. These tables do not hold every clone; where another copy was compared, an unresolved V gene accounts for under half, and the others remain unexplained. Present in this sample are around 25,000 clones, around 80% of which were seen just once. The ten top clones hold 20% to 25% of the sample.

The clonotype comes from an adult with mismatch repair-deficient cancer. The input for sequencing was peripheral blood, taken 12 weeks after starting pembrolizumab. Recombination connected TRBV11-2 to TRBJ1-4, with a weak D call of TRBD1 (5 bases match). CDR3 reads: CASSFRQGGEKLFF. The DNA reads as follows: TGTGCCAGCAGCTTCCGGCAGGGAGGAGAAAAACTGTTTTTT.